This TCR beta chain was retrieved from a study of shared clonotypes between healthy human individuals. Produced via immunoSEQ multiplex PCR; TCRdb's table is partial and in-frame only. In the table there are just over 2,000,000 clones, about 95% of which are singletons. Per germline, CDR1 SGHTA and CDR2 FQGNSA. The CDR3 is 12 residues long. V lost 2 bases, J lost 10 bases, and 9 bases lay in between. The V gene is TRBV7-2, the J gene TRBJ2-1; the D gene is possibly TRBD2 (5 bases). The receptor's source is a man aged 18 to 30 in good health. Sequencing input: naive CD4+ T cells sorted from blood. Regarding subset: CD45RA+ positively selected. The CDR3, as DNA: TGTGCCAGCAGCTTACGGAGGTCAGAGCAGTTCTTC. Residues: CASSLRRSEQFF.